Below, one T cell receptor beta chain is given with its context. What it binds is unknown. The data were obtained in a study of cytomegalovirus exposure and HLA in healthy donors. General study findings and limits: Among the CMV-associated chains, a few were confirmed in vitro as specific for CMV antigens.

Repertoires were generated with immunoSEQ multiplex PCR, while TCRdb's copy carries only in-frame clones and drops some. The sample lists roughly 98,000 clones; roughly 85% were seen once. Sequencing input: PBMCs. The receptor was derived from a woman in her twenties or thirties in good health and CMV-seronegative.

The CDR3 reads CASSPSGGEVETQYF. CDR3 bases: TGTGCCAGCAGCCCTAGCGGGGGGGAAGTCGAGACCCAGTACTTC. This chain connects TRBV7-3 to TRBJ2-5; 12 bases map to TRBD2. The length of the CDR3 is 15 residues. J gave up 5 bases and V 5 bases, and 6 bases lay outside the gene matches. Per the germline V gene, CDR1 is SGHTA and CDR2 is FQGTGA.